One and the same sample provided the 27 T cell receptor beta chains below, sequenced in a study of cytomegalovirus exposure and HLA in healthy donors listed by TCRdb under 2017. The method behind the library was the immunoSEQ multiplex PCR assay. For the multiplex PCR, a mixture combining 60 forward primers for TCR Vbeta segments and 13 reverse primers for TCR Jbeta segments was used. The immuneACCESS repertoire file appears here via TCRdb, limited to in-frame rearrangements. These files lack a portion of the clones; in checked studies, under half of the deficit traces to unresolved V genes, and the cause of the others is not known. The sample contains more than 85,000 clones, 81% of them found a single time. The ten most abundant clones make up under 2.5% of the sample. The sample was PBMCs. The receptors derive from a woman under 40 in good health and CMV-seronegative.

The chain couples TRBV6-8 to TRBJ1-3, with D perhaps TRBD1 (6 bases). The CDR3 extends over 19 amino acids. With 2 bases removed from V and 3 bases from J, the gap between germline ends came to 23 bases. Germline V lookup: CDR1 MNHGY, CDR2 SAAAGT. The CDR3, as DNA: TGTGCCAGCAGTTACCCTCTTCGACAGGCCCTCCCGGGTGGAAACACCATATATTTT. As protein: CASSYPLRQALPGGNTIYF.

The rearrangement uses TRBV19 and TRBJ2-2; 8 bases fit TRBD2. The CDR3 is 16 amino acids. Germline loops: CDR1 LNHDA, CDR2 SQIVND (reference sequence). The J segment lost 5 bases and the V segment lost 7 bases, leaving 12 bases of the junction unmatched. This chain's CDR3 is CASKWTAGVETGELFF. The CDR3 nucleotides are TGTGCCAGTAAGTGGACAGCGGGAGTGGAGACCGGGGAGCTGTTTTTT.

This chain uses TRBV30 with TRBJ2-7; 9 bases match TRBD1. The CDR3 sequence is 16 residues long. CDR1 GTSNPN and CDR2 SVGIG come from the germline V gene (reference sequence). Unmatched junction bases numbered 21, after V lost 5 bases and J lost 10 bases. This CDR3 reads CAWSGQGWNWAKVQYF. The CDR3 DNA follows: TGTGCCTGGTCAGGACAGGGGTGGAATTGGGCCAAGGTACAGTACTTC.

The chain combines TRBV5-5 with TRBJ1-2; a possible D gene is TRBD1 (5 bases). This CDR3 spans 14 amino acids. From germline, CDR1 is SGHKS and CDR2 YYEKEE (reference sequence). Trimming removed 0 bases from V and 2 bases from J, with 8 bases in between. This CDR3 reads CASSLAPGNYGYTF. CDR3 DNA: TGTGCCAGCAGCTTGGCCCCAGGGAACTATGGCTACACCTTC.

This chain joins TRBV19 and TRBJ1-2; tentative D call: TRBD1 (5 bases). The ends were cut back, 5 bases at V and 2 bases at J, with 12 bases in the middle. The length of the CDR3 is 14 residues. Germline loops: CDR1 LNHDA, CDR2 SQIVND (reference sequence). The CDR3, as DNA: TGTGCCAGTAGTGAGGCCTCAGGGAACTATGGCTACACCTTC. Its protein product is CASSEASGNYGYTF.

V gene TRBV4-3 combines with J gene TRBJ2-3; D perhaps matches TRBD1 (6 bases). Deletions cut 4 bases from V and 1 base from J, with 27 bases between. Germline values: CDR1 LGHNA, CDR2 YSLEER. The CDR3 loop spans 20 amino acids. The CDR3 here is CASSRQVGAGGPVGTDTQYF. For the CDR3, the DNA is TGCGCCAGCAGCCGGCAGGTGGGGGCGGGCGGACCAGTCGGCACAGATACGCAGTATTTT.

A remark on this clone: One end of the junction fails to match germline, which may point to a read error. The chain links TRBV7-7 to TRBJ2-7, with D maybe TRBD1 (5 bases). This CDR3 has 13 residues. Germline V lookup: CDR1 SSHAT, CDR2 FNYEAQ (reference sequence). In DNA form, the CDR3 reads TGTGCTAGCAGTCGACAGTTAACCTACGAGCAGTACTTC. As protein: CASSRQLTYEQYF.

A few counts support this clone. The chain uses TRBV2 and TRBJ2-1; tentatively, D is TRBD2 (5 bases). Deletions cut 6 bases from V and 0 bases from J, with 18 bases between. This CDR3 is built from 17 residues. Germline lookup yields CDR1 SNHLY and CDR2 FYNNEI. The CDR3 reads CASSGIGRFSSYNEQFF. CDR3 DNA: TGTGCCAGCAGCGGGATCGGGCGGTTTAGCTCCTACAATGAGCAGTTCTTC.

About this clone itself: The junction and the germline gene differ at one end; a read error may be behind it. The chain uses TRBV5-1 and TRBJ2-6, with D possibly being TRBD1 (6 bases). Germline loops: CDR1 SGHRS, CDR2 YFSETQ. The CDR3 extends over 16 amino acids. The CDR3 region has the DNA TGCGCCAGCAGCTTCTCCGACAGGCGAAGTGACAACGTCCTGGCTTTC. This encodes CASSFSDRRSDNVLAF.

This clone is a singleton in its sample. This chain links TRBV27 with TRBJ2-5, with TRBD2 matching 10 bases. V was clipped by 5 bases and J by 7 bases; unmatched bases: 13. Per germline, CDR1 MNHEY and CDR2 SMNVEV (reference sequence). CDR3 size: 16 residues. Here the CDR3 reads CASSERSGRLVGTQYF. For the CDR3, the DNA is TGTGCCAGCAGTGAGCGTAGCGGGAGGTTGGTTGGGACCCAGTACTTC.

The chain links TRBV28 to TRBJ2-1; weak D call: TRBD2 (5 bases). CDR3 length equals 16 residues. Germline CDR1 MDHEN, CDR2 SYDVKM. V was trimmed by 5 bases and J by 3 bases, leaving 17 bases between them. The CDR3 DNA sequence: TGTGCCAGCAGTGATACCCGACTCGGACTCTACAATGAGCAGTTCTTC. Amino acid sequence: CASSDTRLGLYNEQFF. Full variable domain (missing parts from reference TRBV28 and TRBJ2-1): DVKVTQSSRYLVKRTGEKVFLECVQDMDHENMFWYRQDPGLGLRLIYFSYDVKMKEKGDIPEGYSVSREKKERFSLILESASTNQTSMYLCASSDTRLGLYNEQFFGPGTRLTVL.

The chain links TRBV19 to TRBJ2-5, with D unresolved. V was trimmed by 8 bases and J by 4 bases, leaving 5 bases between them. The germline gives CDR1 LNHDA, CDR2 SQIVND (reference sequence). The CDR3 runs to 10 residues. CDR3: CASVLETQYF. DNA of the CDR3: TGTGCCAGTGTTCTAGAGACCCAGTACTTC.

This chain connects TRBV6-1 to TRBJ1-5; D unclear. Germline values: CDR1 MNHNS, CDR2 SASEGT. V lost 0 bases to trimming and J lost 4 bases, with 7 bases between them. The CDR3 has 14 residues. The CDR3 sequence is CASSEAFRNQPQHF. The CDR3 DNA is TGTGCCAGCAGTGAAGCGTTCAGGAATCAGCCCCAGCATTTT.

The chain combines TRBV7-2 with TRBJ1-3; a weak D match, TRBD1 (5 bases). Per the germline V gene, CDR1 is SGHTA and CDR2 is FQGNSA. The CDR3 runs to 16 residues. V was trimmed by 5 bases and J by 0 bases, leaving 14 bases between them. Written as DNA, the CDR3 is TGTGCCAGCAGCCTACGGGGGGGTCCCTCTGGAAACACCATATATTTT. Its translation is CASSLRGGPSGNTIYF.

The chain carries TRBV5-1 and TRBJ2-3; TRBD2 aligns across 9 bases. The trim removed 0 bases at V and 4 bases at J, leaving 3 bases unmatched. Germline V gene sequence: CDR1 SGHRS, CDR2 YFSETQ. CDR3 length: 15 amino acids. This CDR3 reads CASSLVGTSPDTQYF. The DNA of the CDR3 is TGCGCCAGCAGCTTGGTGGGGACTAGCCCAGATACGCAGTATTTT.

On this clone: The germline gene is not matched at one end of the junction; a read error may be the cause. The rearrangement uses TRBV7-9 and TRBJ2-3; 16 nucleotides line up with TRBD2. The CDR3 contains 17 residues. Looked up from germline, CDR1 is SEHNR and CDR2 is FQNEAQ (reference sequence). CDR3 DNA: TGTTCCAGCAGCCCAGGGACTAGCGGGAGGGAGGCAGATACGCAGTATTTT. Translation gives CSSSPGTSGREADTQYF.

The V gene is TRBV5-1, the J gene TRBJ2-1; 9 bases agree with TRBD2. Germline V gives CDR1 SGHRS, CDR2 YFSETQ. V gave up 7 bases and J gave up 8 bases; unmatched junction bases: 13. The CDR3 covers 15 residues. The chain's CDR3 is CASCPQTSGADEQFF. The CDR3 DNA follows: TGCGCCAGCTGCCCGCAGACTAGCGGAGCCGATGAGCAGTTCTTC.

This clone was found once. The chain employs TRBV7-6 and TRBJ2-5; TRBD2 aligns across 7 bases. Judging by the DNA end, TRBJ2-7 fits better; the J call may be wrong. Germline V gene sequence: CDR1 SGHVS, CDR2 FNYEAQ. The CDR3 is 15 amino acids. CDR3 region: CASSFGSGATYEQYF. The CDR3 DNA sequence: TGTGCCAGCAGCTTTGGAAGCGGGGCGACCTACGAGCAGTACTTC.

About this clone itself: A junction end diverges from the germline sequence, so it may reflect a read error. The chain joins TRBV7-7 to TRBJ2-7; 11 bases agree with TRBD2. The germline gives CDR1 SSHAT, CDR2 FNYEAQ (reference sequence). This CDR3 is built from 15 residues. CDR3: CASSLGTSGSFEQYF. The CDR3 DNA sequence: TGTGCTAGCAGCTTAGGGACTAGCGGTTCGTTCGAGCAGTACTTC.

This clone was found a few times. The chain carries TRBV5-5 and TRBJ2-7; tentatively, D is TRBD1 (6 bases). The V end lost 2 bases, the J end lost 2 bases, and 14 bases lay between the germline ends. From germline, CDR1 is SGHKS and CDR2 YYEKEE (reference sequence). The CDR3 length is 15 residues. This chain's CDR3 is CASSLEGGPAYEQYF. CDR3 in DNA: TGTGCCAGCAGCTTAGAAGGGGGACCGGCCTACGAGCAGTACTTC.

The V call is TRBV5-1, the J call TRBJ1-1, with a tentative D call TRBD1 (6 bases). The CDR3 is 13 residues long. V was shortened by 1 base and J by 3 bases, with 7 bases between the two germline ends. Germline CDR1 reads SGHRS; CDR2 reads YFSETQ. In DNA form, the CDR3 reads TGCGCCAGCAGCTTGAGACAGGACACTGAAGCTTTCTTT. Its protein is CASSLRQDTEAFF.

The chain recombines TRBV12-5 with TRBJ2-3; TRBD2 matches at 7 bases. The CDR3 is made up of 14 amino acids. Trimming cost V 9 bases and J 4 bases; bases outside gene matches: 10. From germline, CDR1 is LGHNT and CDR2 FRNRAP. CDR3 nucleotide sequence: TGTGCTAGCCGGGTCGGCGGGAGTGCAGATACGCAGTATTTT. Its translation is CASRVGGSADTQYF.

V is TRBV6-5 and J is TRBJ2-3, with D maybe TRBD1 (5 bases). This CDR3 is built from 15 residues. CDR1 and CDR2 from the germline V gene are MNHEY and SVGAGI. Trimming shortened V by 2 bases and J by 1 base, and 10 bases separated the two germline ends. CDR3 residues: CASSYELTGTDTQYF. As DNA, the CDR3 is TGTGCCAGCAGTTACGAGTTGACAGGCACAGATACGCAGTATTTT.

V usage is TRBV9 and J usage is TRBJ2-1; 7 nucleotides agree with TRBD1. Trimming at V came to 3 bases and at J to 3 bases, leaving 12 bases not matched to a gene. CDR3 length: 17 residues. CDR1 is SGDLS and CDR2 is YYNGEE in the germline V gene. The CDR3 loop reads CASSGETGKSIYNEQFF. The CDR3 coding sequence is TGTGCCAGCAGCGGAGAGACAGGGAAAAGTATCTACAATGAGCAGTTCTTC.

J is TRBJ2-2 and V is TRBV7-9, with D unclear. This CDR3 has 14 residues. Germline V gives CDR1 SEHNR, CDR2 FQNEAQ (reference sequence). V lost 5 bases and J 3 bases, leaving 10 bases between the germline ends. CDR3 nucleotides: TGTGCCAGCAGCCAAGCTACCGACACCGGGGAGCTGTTTTTT. This gives the protein CASSQATDTGELFF.

The chain recombines TRBV19 with TRBJ1-3; no firm D call. Germline CDR1 and CDR2: LNHDA and SQIVND (reference sequence). The CDR3 consists of 16 residues. Trimming removed 3 bases from V and 0 bases from J, with 12 bases in between. The CDR3 sequence is CASSIAGSLSGNTIYF. CDR3 in DNA: TGTGCCAGTAGTATTGCGGGCAGTCTCTCTGGAAACACCATATATTTT.

The chain combines TRBV6-5 with TRBJ2-1; tentative D call: TRBD2 (6 bases). Trimming stripped 2 bases from V and 6 bases from J, with 8 bases between. The CDR3 is 13 amino acids. Germline V gives CDR1 MNHEY, CDR2 SVGAGI. The CDR3 nucleotides read TGTGCCAGCAGTTACGGGGACTCCAATGAGCAGTTCTTC. Translating gives CASSYGDSNEQFF.